The present T cell receptor beta chain was sequenced within a study of regulatory and conventional T cells in breast cancer (dated by TCRdb to about 2015). This clonotype was observed a few times. Its antigen has not been determined. The record has no base qualities; no much larger clone is one base away. V is cut by 1 base and J by 7 bases, and the space between the germline ends is 4 bases. The germline V gene yields SNHLY for CDR1 and FYNNEI for CDR2. The CDR3 covers 12 residues, taking in both the cysteine and the phenylalanine. Just the 36-base CDR3 DNA is kept, in frame starting at base 1. Library generation was performed with PCR. The instrument given in TCRdb is 454 GS FLX Titanium. The public sequencing data were trimmed at Q25 with fastp and processed into clonotypes with MiXCR by TCRdb, which kept only in-frame beta chains. Each CDR3 protein appears once, grouped with its most common genes and DNA. This sample lists roughly 170 distinct CDR3 sequences; roughly 18% were detected once. 40% to 55% of the sample goes to the ten largest clones.

The clonotype was recovered from a female donor with breast cancer. The sequence is built from TRBV2 and TRBJ2-2; the D gene assignment is ambiguous. Sequencing was done on a sample of regulatory T cells from blood. This receptor has the CDR3 CASSEGIGELFF. The DNA is as follows: TGTGCCAGCAGTGAAGGGATCGGGGAGCTGTTTTTT.